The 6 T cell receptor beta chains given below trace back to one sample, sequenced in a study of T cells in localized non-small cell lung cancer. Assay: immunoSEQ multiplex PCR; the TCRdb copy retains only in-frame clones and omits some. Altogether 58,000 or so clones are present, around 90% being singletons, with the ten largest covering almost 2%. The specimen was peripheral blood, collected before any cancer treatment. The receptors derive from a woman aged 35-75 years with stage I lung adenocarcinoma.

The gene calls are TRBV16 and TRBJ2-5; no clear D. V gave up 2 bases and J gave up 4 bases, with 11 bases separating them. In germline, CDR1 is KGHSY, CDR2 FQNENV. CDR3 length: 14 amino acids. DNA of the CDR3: TGTGCCAGCAGCCAAGGGTACCAAGGAGAGACCCAGTACTTC. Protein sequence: CASSQGYQGETQYF.

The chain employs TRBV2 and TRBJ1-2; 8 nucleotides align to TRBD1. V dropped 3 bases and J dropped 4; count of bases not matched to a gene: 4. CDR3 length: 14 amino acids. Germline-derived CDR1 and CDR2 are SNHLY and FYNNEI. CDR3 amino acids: CASSDGQGAYGYTF. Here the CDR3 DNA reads TGTGCCAGCAGTGATGGGCAGGGGGCCTATGGCTACACCTTC.

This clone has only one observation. For the CDR3, the DNA is TGTGCCAGCAGCTTTGCAGGGTCGGCCACCGGGGAGCTGTTTTTT. Its protein product is CASSFAGSATGELFF. The chain combines TRBV5-4 with TRBJ2-2; D perhaps matches TRBD1 (5 bases). The germline V gene encodes CDR1 SGHNT and CDR2 YYREEE (reference sequence). The V and J ends lost 2 bases and 4 bases respectively, with 12 bases between them. The CDR3 sequence is 15 residues long.

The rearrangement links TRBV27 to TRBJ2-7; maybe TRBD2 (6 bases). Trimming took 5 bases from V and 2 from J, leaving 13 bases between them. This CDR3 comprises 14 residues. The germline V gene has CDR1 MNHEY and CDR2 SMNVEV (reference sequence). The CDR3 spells CASSALTSAYEQYF. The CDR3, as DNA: TGTGCCAGCAGTGCTCTGACTAGTGCCTACGAGCAGTACTTC.

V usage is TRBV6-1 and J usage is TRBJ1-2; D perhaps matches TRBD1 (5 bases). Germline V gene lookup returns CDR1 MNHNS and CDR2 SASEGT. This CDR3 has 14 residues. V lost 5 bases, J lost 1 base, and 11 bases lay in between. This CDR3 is CASSNPGGNYGYTF. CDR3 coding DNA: TGTGCCAGCAGTAACCCGGGGGGTAACTATGGCTACACCTTC.

The CDR3 DNA follows: TGTGCCAGCAGGGCGTCCGATCCCCTTTCGGACACTGAAGCTTTCTTT. It yields the protein CASRASDPLSDTEAFF. This rearrangement joins TRBV27 to TRBJ1-1; D ambiguous. Germline V CDR1 and CDR2: MNHEY, SMNVEV (reference sequence). The germline V and J ends were trimmed by 6 bases and 3 bases, with 20 bases remaining between them. The CDR3 has 16 residues.